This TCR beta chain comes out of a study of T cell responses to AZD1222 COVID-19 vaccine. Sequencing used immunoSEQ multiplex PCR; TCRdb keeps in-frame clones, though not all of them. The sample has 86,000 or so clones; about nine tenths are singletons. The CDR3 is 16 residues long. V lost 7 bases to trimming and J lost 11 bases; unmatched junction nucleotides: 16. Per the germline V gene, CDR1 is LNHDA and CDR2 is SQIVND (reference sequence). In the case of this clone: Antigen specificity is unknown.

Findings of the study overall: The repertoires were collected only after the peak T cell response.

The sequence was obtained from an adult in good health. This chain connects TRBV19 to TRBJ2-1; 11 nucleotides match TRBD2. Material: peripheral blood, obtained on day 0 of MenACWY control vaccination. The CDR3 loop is CASKNPGLAVGMKQFF. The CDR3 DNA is TGTGCCAGTAAGAACCCGGGACTAGCGGTAGGAATGAAGCAGTTCTTC.